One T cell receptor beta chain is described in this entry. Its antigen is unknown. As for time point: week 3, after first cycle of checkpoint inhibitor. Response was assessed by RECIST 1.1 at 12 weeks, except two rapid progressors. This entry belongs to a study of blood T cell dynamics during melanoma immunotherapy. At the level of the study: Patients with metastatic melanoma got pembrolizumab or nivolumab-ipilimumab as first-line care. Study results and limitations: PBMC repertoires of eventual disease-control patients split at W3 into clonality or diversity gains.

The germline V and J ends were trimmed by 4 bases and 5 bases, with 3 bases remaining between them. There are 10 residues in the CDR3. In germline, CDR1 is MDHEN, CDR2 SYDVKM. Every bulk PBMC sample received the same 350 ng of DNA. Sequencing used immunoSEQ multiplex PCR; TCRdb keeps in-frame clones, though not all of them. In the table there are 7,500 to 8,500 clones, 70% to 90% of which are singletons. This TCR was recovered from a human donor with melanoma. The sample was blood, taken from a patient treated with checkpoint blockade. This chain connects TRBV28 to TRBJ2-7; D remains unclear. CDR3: CASSSNEQYF. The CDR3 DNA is TGTGCCAGCAGTTCGAACGAGCAGTACTTC.